The TCR beta chain described here comes from a study of CD8 T cells in Susac syndrome. Germline V gene sequence: CDR1 LNHDA, CDR2 SQIVND (reference sequence). V was clipped by 4 bases and J by 3 bases, with 16 bases between them. This CDR3 has 16 amino acids. RNA totalling roughly 0.45 to 1 ug underwent reverse transcription with random hexamers. TCRdb processed the immunoSEQ multiplex PCR reads anew with MiXCR; each CDR3 protein has one entry. The repertoire includes more than 150,000 distinct CDR3 sequences, 95% of them detected once, and around 0.16% sits in the top ten. This chain joins TRBV19 and TRBJ1-5, with no clear D. The clonotype comes from a human donor with Susac syndrome. Sequences were obtained from CD8+ T cells from PBMCs. CDR3 amino acids: CASSNLGVEPNQPQHF. The CDR3 DNA reads TGTGCCAGTAGTAACTTAGGAGTCGAACCCAATCAGCCCCAGCATTTT.